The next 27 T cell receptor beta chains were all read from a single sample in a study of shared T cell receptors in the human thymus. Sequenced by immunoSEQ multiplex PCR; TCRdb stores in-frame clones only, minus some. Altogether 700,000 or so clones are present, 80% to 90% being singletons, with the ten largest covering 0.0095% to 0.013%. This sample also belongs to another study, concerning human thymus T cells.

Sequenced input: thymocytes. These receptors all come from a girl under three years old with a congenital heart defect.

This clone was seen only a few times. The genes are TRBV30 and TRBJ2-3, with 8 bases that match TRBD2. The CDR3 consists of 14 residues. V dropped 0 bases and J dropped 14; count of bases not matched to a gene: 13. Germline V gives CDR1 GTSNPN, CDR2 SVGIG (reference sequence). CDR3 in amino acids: CAWSVTPAPGTRYF. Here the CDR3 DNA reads TGTGCCTGGAGTGTGACCCCGGCCCCCGGGACTAGGTATTTT.

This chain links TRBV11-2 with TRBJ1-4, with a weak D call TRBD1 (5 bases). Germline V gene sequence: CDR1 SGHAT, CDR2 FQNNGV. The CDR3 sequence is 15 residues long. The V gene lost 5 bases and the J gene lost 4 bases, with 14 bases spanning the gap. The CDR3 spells CASSPDGGGNEKLFF. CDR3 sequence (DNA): TGTGCCAGCAGCCCGGACGGGGGGGGTAATGAAAAACTGTTTTTT.

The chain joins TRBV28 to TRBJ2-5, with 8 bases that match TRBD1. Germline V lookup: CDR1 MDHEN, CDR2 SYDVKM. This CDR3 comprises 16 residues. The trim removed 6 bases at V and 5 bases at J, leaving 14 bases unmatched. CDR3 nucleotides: TGTGCCAGCAGACCTAAACAGACAGGGGATGGGGAGACCCAGTACTTC. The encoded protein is CASRPKQTGDGETQYF.

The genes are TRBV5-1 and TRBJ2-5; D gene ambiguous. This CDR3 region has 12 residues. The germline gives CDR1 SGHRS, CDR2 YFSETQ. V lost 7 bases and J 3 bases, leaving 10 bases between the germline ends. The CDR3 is CASRRTKETQYF. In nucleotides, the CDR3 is TGCGCCAGCCGTCGTACTAAAGAGACCCAGTACTTC.

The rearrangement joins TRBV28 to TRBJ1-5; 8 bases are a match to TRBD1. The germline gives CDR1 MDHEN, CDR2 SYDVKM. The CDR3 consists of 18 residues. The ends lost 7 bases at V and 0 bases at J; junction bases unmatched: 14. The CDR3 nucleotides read TGTGCCAGCAATCCCGGACAGGGTGGCCATAATAGCAATCAGCCCCAGCATTTT. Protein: CASNPGQGGHNSNQPQHF.

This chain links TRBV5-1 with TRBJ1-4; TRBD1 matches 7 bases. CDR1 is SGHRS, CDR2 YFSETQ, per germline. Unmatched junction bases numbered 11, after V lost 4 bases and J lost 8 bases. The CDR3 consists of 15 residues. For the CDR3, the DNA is TGCGCCAGCAGCCCCAAAAGGGGGCGCCAAGAAAAACTGTTTTTT. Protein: CASSPKRGRQEKLFF. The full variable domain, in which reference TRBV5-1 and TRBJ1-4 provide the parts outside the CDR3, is KAGVTQTPRYLIKTRGQQVTLSCSPISGHRSVSWYQQTPGQGLQFLFEYFSETQRNKGNFPGRFSGRQFSNSRSEMNVSTLELGDSALYLCASSPKRGRQEKLFFGSGTQLSVL.

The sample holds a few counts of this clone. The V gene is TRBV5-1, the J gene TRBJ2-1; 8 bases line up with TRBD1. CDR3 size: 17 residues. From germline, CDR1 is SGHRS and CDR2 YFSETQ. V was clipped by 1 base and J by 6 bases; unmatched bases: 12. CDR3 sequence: CASSLMPDRGKSNEQFF. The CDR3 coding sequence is TGCGCCAGCAGCTTGATGCCAGACAGGGGAAAGAGCAATGAGCAGTTCTTC.

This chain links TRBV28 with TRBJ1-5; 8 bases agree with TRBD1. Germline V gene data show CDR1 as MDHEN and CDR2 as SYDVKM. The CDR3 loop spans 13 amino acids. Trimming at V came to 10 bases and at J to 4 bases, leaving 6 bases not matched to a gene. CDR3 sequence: CAIAGQENQPQHF. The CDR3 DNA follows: TGTGCCATCGCGGGACAGGAGAATCAGCCCCAGCATTTT.

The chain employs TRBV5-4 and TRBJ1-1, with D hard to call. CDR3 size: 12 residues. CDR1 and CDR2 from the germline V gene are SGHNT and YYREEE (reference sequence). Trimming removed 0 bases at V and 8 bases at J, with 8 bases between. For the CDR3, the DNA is TGTGCCAGCAGCTTGGATTTTCAGGAAGCTTTCTTT. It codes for CASSLDFQEAFF.

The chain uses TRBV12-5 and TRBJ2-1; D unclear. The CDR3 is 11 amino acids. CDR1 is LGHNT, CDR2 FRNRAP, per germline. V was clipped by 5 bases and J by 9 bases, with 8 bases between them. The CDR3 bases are TGTGCTAGTGGTCTCGACATTGAGCAGTTCTTC. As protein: CASGLDIEQFF.

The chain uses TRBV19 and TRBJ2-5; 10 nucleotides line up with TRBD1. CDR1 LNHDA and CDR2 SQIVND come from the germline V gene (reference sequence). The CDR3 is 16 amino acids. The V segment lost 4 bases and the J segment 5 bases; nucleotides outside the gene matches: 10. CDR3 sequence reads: CASSTSGTGDTETQYF. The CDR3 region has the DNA TGTGCCAGTAGTACCTCCGGGACAGGGGACACCGAGACCCAGTACTTC.

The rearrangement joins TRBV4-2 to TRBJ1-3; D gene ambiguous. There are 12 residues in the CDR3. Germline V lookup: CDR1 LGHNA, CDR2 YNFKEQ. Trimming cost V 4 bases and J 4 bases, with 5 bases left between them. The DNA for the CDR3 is TGTGCCAGCAGCCGCGGGGGAAACACCATATATTTT. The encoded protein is CASSRGGNTIYF.

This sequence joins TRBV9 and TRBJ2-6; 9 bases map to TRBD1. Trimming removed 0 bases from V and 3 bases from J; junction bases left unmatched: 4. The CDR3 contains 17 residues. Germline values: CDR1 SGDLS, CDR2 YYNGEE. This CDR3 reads CASSVDRGHGGANVLTF. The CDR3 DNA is TGTGCCAGCAGCGTAGACAGGGGGCATGGTGGGGCCAACGTCCTGACTTTC.

The CDR3 DNA reads as TGTGCCAGCAGCTGTTTGGATAGGAGTCCCTCCCAGGGAGCTTTCTTT. Translated, it gives CASSCLDRSPSQGAFF. The genes are TRBV7-2 and TRBJ1-1; possibly TRBD1 for D (5 bases). Per germline, CDR1 SGHTA and CDR2 FQGNSA. CDR3 size: 16 residues. Trimming left V 4 bases short and J 10 bases short, with 25 bases between.

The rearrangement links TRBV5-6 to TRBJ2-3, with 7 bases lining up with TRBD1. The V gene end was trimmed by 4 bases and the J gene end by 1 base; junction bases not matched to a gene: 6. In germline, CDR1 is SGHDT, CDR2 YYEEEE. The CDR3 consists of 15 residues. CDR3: CASSHRGSGTDTQYF. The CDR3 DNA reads TGTGCCAGCAGCCACAGGGGTAGCGGCACAGATACGCAGTATTTT.

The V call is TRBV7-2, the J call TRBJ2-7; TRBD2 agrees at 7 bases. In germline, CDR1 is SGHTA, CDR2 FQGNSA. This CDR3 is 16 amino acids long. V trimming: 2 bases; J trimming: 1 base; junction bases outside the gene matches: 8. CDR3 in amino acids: CASSLPLPGGSYEQYF. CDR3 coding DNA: TGTGCCAGCAGCTTACCTCTTCCGGGGGGATCCTACGAGCAGTACTTC.

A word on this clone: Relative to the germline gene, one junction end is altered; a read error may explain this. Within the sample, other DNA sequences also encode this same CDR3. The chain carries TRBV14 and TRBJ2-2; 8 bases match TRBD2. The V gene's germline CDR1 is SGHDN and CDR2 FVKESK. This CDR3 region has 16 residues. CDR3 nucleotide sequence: TGTGCCAGCAGTCAAGAACGGGGGGGCCGGAACGGGGAGCTGTTTTTT. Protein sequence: CASSQERGGRNGELFF. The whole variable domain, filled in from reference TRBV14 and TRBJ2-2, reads EAGVTQFPSHSVIEKGQTVTLRCDPISGHDNLYWYRRVMGKEIKFLLHFVKESKQDESGMPNNRFLAERTGGTYSTLKVQPAELEDSGVYFCASSQERGGRNGELFFGEGSRLTVL.

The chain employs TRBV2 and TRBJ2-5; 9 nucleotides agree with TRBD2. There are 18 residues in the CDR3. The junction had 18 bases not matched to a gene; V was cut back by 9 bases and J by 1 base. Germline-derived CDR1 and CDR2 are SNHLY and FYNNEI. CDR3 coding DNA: TGTGCCAGATCTAGCGGGGCGTGGAATCGCGCTATCCAAGAGACCCAGTACTTC. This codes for CARSSGAWNRAIQETQYF.

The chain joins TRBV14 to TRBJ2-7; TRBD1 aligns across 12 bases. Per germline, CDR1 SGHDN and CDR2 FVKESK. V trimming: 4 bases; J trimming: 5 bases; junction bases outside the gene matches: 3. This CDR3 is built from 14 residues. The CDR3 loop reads CASSPGQGADEQYF. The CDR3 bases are TGTGCCAGCAGCCCGGGACAGGGGGCTGACGAGCAGTACTTC.

The CDR3 DNA sequence: TGTGCCAGTAGTATAGGACGAGCAGGGGGAAATCAGCCCCAGCATTTT. Translated, it gives CASSIGRAGGNQPQHF. The J gene is TRBJ1-5, the V gene TRBV19, with 7 bases aligning to TRBD1. Trimming removed 1 base from V and 4 bases from J; junction bases left unmatched: 7. The CDR3 consists of 16 residues. Germline CDR1 and CDR2: LNHDA and SQIVND (reference sequence). Full variable domain (rest looked up from reference TRBV19 and TRBJ1-5): DGGITQSPKYLFRKEGQNVTLSCEQNLNHDAMYWYRQDPGQGLRLIYYSQIVNDFQKGDIAEGYSVSREKKESFPLTVTSAQKNPTAFYLCASSIGRAGGNQPQHFGDGTRLSIL.

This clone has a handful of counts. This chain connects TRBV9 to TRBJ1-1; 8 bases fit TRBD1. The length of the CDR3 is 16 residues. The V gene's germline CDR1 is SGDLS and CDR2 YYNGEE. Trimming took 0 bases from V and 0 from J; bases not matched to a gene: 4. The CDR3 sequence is CASSVVQGAMNTEAFF. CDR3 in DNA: TGTGCCAGCAGCGTAGTCCAGGGGGCTATGAACACTGAAGCTTTCTTT.

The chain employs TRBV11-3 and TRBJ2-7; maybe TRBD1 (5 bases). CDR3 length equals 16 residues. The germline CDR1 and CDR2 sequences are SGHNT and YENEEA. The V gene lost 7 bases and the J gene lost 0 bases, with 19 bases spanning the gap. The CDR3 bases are TGTGCCAGCATCCTCCCCAGGGTTCTGAGCTCCTACGAGCAGTACTTC. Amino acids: CASILPRVLSSYEQYF.

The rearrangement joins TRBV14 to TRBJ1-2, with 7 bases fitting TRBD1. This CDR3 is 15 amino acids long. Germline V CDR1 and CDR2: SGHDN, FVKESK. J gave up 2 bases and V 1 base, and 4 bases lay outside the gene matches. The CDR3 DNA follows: TGTGCCAGCAGCCAAGCGGACAGGCTGAACTATGGCTACACCTTC. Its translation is CASSQADRLNYGYTF.

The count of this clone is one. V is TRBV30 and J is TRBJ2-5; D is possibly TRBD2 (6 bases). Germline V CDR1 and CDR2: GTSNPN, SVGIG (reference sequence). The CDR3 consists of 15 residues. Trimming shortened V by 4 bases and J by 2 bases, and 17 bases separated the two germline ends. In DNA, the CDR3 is TGTGCCTGGATAGACGTCGTTGCGGGGCAAGAGACCCAGTACTTC. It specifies CAWIDVVAGQETQYF. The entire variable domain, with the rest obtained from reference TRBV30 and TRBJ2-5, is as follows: SQTIHQWPATLVQPVGSPLSLECTVEGTSNPNLYWYRQAAGRGLQLLFYSVGIGQISSEVPQNLSASRPQDRQFILSSKKLLLSDSGFYLCAWIDVVAGQETQYFGPGTRLLVL.

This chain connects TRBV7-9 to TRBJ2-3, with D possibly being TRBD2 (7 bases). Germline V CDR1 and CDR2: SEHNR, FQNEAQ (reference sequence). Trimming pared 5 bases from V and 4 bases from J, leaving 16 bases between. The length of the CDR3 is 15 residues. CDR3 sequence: CASSPRGGVADTQYF. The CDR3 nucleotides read TGTGCCAGCAGCCCTCGAGGGGGGGTCGCAGATACGCAGTATTTT.

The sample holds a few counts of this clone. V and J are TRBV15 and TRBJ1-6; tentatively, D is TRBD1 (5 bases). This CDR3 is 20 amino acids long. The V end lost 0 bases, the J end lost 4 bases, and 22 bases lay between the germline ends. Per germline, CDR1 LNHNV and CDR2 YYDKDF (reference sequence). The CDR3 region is CATSRDRGAPGKVYNSPLHF. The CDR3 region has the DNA TGTGCCACCAGCAGAGACAGAGGCGCACCAGGGAAGGTATATAATTCACCCCTCCACTTT.

As DNA, the CDR3 is TGTGCCAGCAGCCGGGGGAACAGCCGCAATCAGCCCCAGCATTTT. Translated: CASSRGNSRNQPQHF. The chain carries TRBV7-9 and TRBJ1-5, with D perhaps TRBD1 (5 bases). There are 15 residues in the CDR3. Trimming pared 5 bases from V and 2 bases from J, leaving 13 bases between. Per the germline V gene, CDR1 is SEHNR and CDR2 is FQNEAQ (reference sequence).